This T cell receptor beta chain was obtained from a study of blood T cell repertoires in COVID-19. Study-wide context: From T cells, B-cell-depleted T cells, or PBMCs came the material, which was cDNA or gDNA.

This clone was detected once. How the authors handled the data: Researchers report that nucleated cell counts were estimated from reference gene primer amplification. Some clones are missing from TCRdb's copy, which holds only in-frame ones; the method was immunoSEQ multiplex PCR. That table furnishes V, J and clone size, whereas the DNA furnished D and trimming. The data show almost 100,000 clones, around nine tenths seen once. This CDR3 contains 16 residues. CDR1 is PRHDT, CDR2 FYEKMQ, per germline (reference sequence). V trimming: 3 bases; J trimming: 3 bases; junction bases outside the gene matches: 9.

This clonotype was sampled from a man over 45 with acute or convalescent COVID-19. The rearrangement uses TRBV13 and TRBJ2-7; TRBD1 agrees at 9 bases. Sequenced sample: peripheral blood. The chain's CDR3 is CASSFKGRQGGYEQYF. The CDR3 DNA follows: TGTGCCAGCAGCTTTAAAGGCAGACAGGGGGGCTACGAGCAGTACTTC.